This is a list of T cell receptor beta chains from one sample in a study of early T cells in non-severe SARS-CoV-2 infection. MiXCR, applied by TCRdb to the 5' RACE reads, yields one record per CDR3 protein. The sample includes 75,000 to 80,000 distinct CDR3 sequences, about 14% of them seen just once. Sequenced input: whole blood. Receptor source: an adult who was a healthcare worker with PCR-confirmed SARS-CoV-2 infection or an uninfected control (not recorded which). The CDR3 runs from the conserved cysteine through the conserved F or W. D genes are given only for firm matches. The size field is filled for only some rows; it gives once, few, many or a size class.

CDR3 length	D gene	J gene	clone size	V gene	CDR3 protein	CDR3 DNA
16	.	TRBJ1-6	.	TRBV6-4	CASSDAAGRVNSPLHF	TGTGCCAGCAGTGACGCGGCGGGACGGGTAAATTCACCCCTCCACTTT
14	.	TRBJ2-7	many	TRBV7-9	CASTHGASSYEQYF	TGTGCCAGCACCCATGGAGCGTCCTCCTACGAGCAGTACTTC
16	.	TRBJ1-3	few	TRBV4-2	CASSQDHRGSGNTIYF	TGTGCCAGCAGCCAAGATCACCGGGGTTCTGGAAACACCATATATTTT
14	.	TRBJ2-3	many	TRBV29-1	CSVARGMNGDTQYF	TGCAGCGTTGCAAGGGGAATGAATGGAGATACGCAGTATTTT
12	.	TRBJ2-3	few	TRBV7-9	CASSGLPYTQYF	TGTGCCAGCAGCGGACTTCCATATACGCAGTATTTT
14	.	TRBJ1-6	many	TRBV18	CASSPAGSGSPLHF	TGTGCCAGCTCACCTGCGGGTTCGGGTTCACCCCTCCACTTT
12	.	TRBJ2-7	.	TRBV7-2	CASSSSINEQYF	TGTGCCAGCAGCTCCTCAATCAACGAGCAGTACTTC
11	.	TRBJ2-1	many	TRBV11-3	CASSFDNEQFF	TGTGCCAGCAGCTTCGACAATGAGCAGTTCTTC
13	.	TRBJ2-3	.	TRBV7-8	CASSSFLRDTQYF	TGTGCCAGCAGCAGCTTTCTAAGAGATACGCAGTATTTT
13	.	TRBJ2-1	.	TRBV3-1	CASSQAVWGEQFF	TGTGCCAGCAGCCAAGCGGTATGGGGTGAGCAGTTCTTC
14	.	TRBJ2-5	few	TRBV28	CASSLISMGETQYF	TGTGCCAGCAGTTTAATCTCGATGGGGGAGACCCAGTACTTC
10	.	TRBJ2-3	.	TRBV29-1	CSANTDTQYF	TGCAGCGCGAACACAGATACGCAGTATTTT
13	TRBD1	TRBJ1-1	few	TRBV29-1	CSVVGTGVTEAFF	TGCAGCGTTGTGGGGACAGGGGTGACTGAAGCTTTCTTT